This TCR beta chain originates from a study of lymphopenia after photon versus proton radiotherapy. The study's findings and limits: Proton therapy kept repertoires fairly stable, unlike photons, which gained effector/memory cells. Post-nadir TCR diversity decline inversely tracked overall survival among those who died. Survival link was tested only in deceased patients; proton benefit remains a possibility. After lymphocyte nadir, photon-treated repertoires showed oligoclonal expansion, especially CD8+ Temra.

Comment on this clone: What it binds is not known.

The repertoire was sequenced with immunoSEQ multiplex PCR; TCRdb's copy has only in-frame clones and lacks some. The sample has tens of thousands of clones; about 83% are singletons. This TCR was sampled from a man in his forties or fifties with gastric cancer. The sample was peripheral blood, taken from a patient treated with photon-based radiotherapy.

CDR3 in amino acids: CASSFSGTGGNQPQHF. The CDR3, as DNA: TGTGCCAGCAGCTTCTCCGGGACAGGAGGCAATCAGCCCCAGCATTTT. The chain recombines TRBV7-9 with TRBJ1-5; 8 positions agree with TRBD1. Trimming at V came to 3 bases and at J to 2 bases, leaving 6 bases not matched to a gene. This CDR3 is 16 amino acids long. Germline V gene sequence: CDR1 SEHNR, CDR2 FQNEAQ (reference sequence).